These 16 T cell receptor beta chains originate from one sample sequenced in a study of blood T cell repertoires in COVID-19. Generated by immunoSEQ multiplex PCR, the TCRdb table keeps only in-frame clones and is missing some. This table has roughly 110,000 clones, roughly 83% appearing once. The sequenced sample was peripheral blood. These receptor sequences come from a human donor in a cohort sampled during active COVID-19.

The rearrangement uses TRBV19 and TRBJ2-2, with D perhaps matching TRBD2 (6 bases). Trimming shortened V by 5 bases and J by 1 base, and 11 bases separated the two germline ends. This CDR3 has 15 amino acids. Germline V gives CDR1 LNHDA, CDR2 SQIVND (reference sequence). For the CDR3, the DNA is TGTGCCAGTAGTTCGGGACTTCTGAACACCGGGGAGCTGTTTTTT. It specifies CASSSGLLNTGELFF.

The count of this clone is one. This rearrangement joins TRBV7-2 to TRBJ2-1; 8 bases align to TRBD2. The germline gives CDR1 SGHTA, CDR2 FQGNSA. Unmatched junction bases numbered 7, after V lost 5 bases and J lost 4 bases. This CDR3 has 15 residues. The DNA of the CDR3 is TGTGCCAGCAGCCCGGCCACTAGCGGATACAATGAGCAGTTCTTC. Its protein product is CASSPATSGYNEQFF.

The rearrangement uses TRBV6-5 and TRBJ1-1; no definite D call. CDR1 is MNHEY, CDR2 SVGAGI, per germline. V was shortened by 9 bases and J by 4 bases, with 15 bases between the two germline ends. The CDR3 is 13 amino acids. The CDR3 loop is CASAPGMITEAFF. CDR3 in DNA: TGTGCCAGTGCCCCGGGAATGATCACTGAAGCTTTCTTT.

V is TRBV21-1 and J is TRBJ1-5. TRBV21-1 is classified as a pseudogene. The CDR3 spans 15 residues. The CDR3 here is CASSRGGHSNQPQHF. CDR3 coding DNA: TGTGCCAGCAGCAGGGGGGGCCATAGCAATCAGCCCCAGCATTTT.

J is TRBJ2-1 and V is TRBV5-1; 12 nucleotides align to TRBD1. Germline values: CDR1 SGHRS, CDR2 YFSETQ. CDR3 length: 15 amino acids. J lost 7 bases, V lost 3 bases, and 5 bases had no gene match. CDR3 coding DNA: TGCGCCAGCAGCTCGGGACAGGGGGCTATGAATGAGCAGTTCTTC. Translating gives CASSSGQGAMNEQFF.

The rearrangement links TRBV4-1 to TRBJ2-7, with 9 bases matching TRBD2. The CDR3 is 15 amino acids. After removal of 6 bases from V and 0 bases from J, the junction contained 6 bases not matched to a gene. Germline assignment: CDR1 MGHRA and CDR2 YSYEKL. The CDR3 protein is CASSLLAGPSYEQYV. CDR3 DNA sequence: TGCGCCAGCAGTCTACTAGCGGGTCCCTCCTACGAGCAGTACGTC.

This chain joins TRBV30 and TRBJ2-5, with D possibly matching TRBD1 (6 bases). V lost 2 bases, J lost 1 base, and 8 bases lay in between. Germline-derived CDR1 and CDR2 are GTSNPN and SVGIG (reference sequence). The CDR3 has 13 residues. CDR3 DNA sequence: TGTGCCTGGAGTAAGGACAGCCAAGAGACCCAGTACTTC. Encoded protein: CAWSKDSQETQYF.

This clone was seen just once. This sequence joins TRBV28 and TRBJ2-2; TRBD1 agrees at 11 bases. The length of the CDR3 is 18 residues. The J segment lost 4 bases and the V segment lost 5 bases, leaving 12 bases of the junction unmatched. From germline, CDR1 is MDHEN and CDR2 SYDVKM. The CDR3 loop is CASSGVVGTGGITGELFF. The CDR3 bases are TGTGCCAGCAGTGGGGTCGTTGGGACAGGGGGGATCACCGGGGAGCTGTTTTTT.

The sample holds one count of this clone. V is TRBV27 and J is TRBJ1-5; 8 bases are shared with TRBD1. Germline V CDR1 and CDR2: MNHEY, SMNVEV (reference sequence). The V and J ends lost 7 bases and 6 bases, in that order; junction bases with no gene match: 11. The CDR3 runs 15 residues. DNA of the CDR3: TGTGCCAGCACCCTTACAGGGGGAAAAGGTCAGCCCCAGCATTTT. As protein: CASTLTGGKGQPQHF.

The chain links TRBV30 to TRBJ1-4; D may be TRBD1 (6 bases). The CDR3 sequence is 12 residues long. Germline-derived CDR1 and CDR2 are GTSNPN and SVGIG (reference sequence). The V and J ends lost 2 bases and 8 bases respectively, with 9 bases between them. The CDR3 loop is CAWSQGREKLFF. CDR3 DNA: TGTGCCTGGAGTCAGGGGAGAGAAAAACTGTTTTTT.

V usage is TRBV27 and J usage is TRBJ2-1; 7 nucleotides line up with TRBD2. The V gene end was trimmed by 6 bases and the J gene end by 5 bases; junction bases not matched to a gene: 7. The CDR3 totals 14 residues. CDR1 and CDR2 from the germline V gene are MNHEY and SMNVEV (reference sequence). CDR3 region: CASSQAGFDNEQFF. The CDR3 DNA reads TGTGCCAGCAGCCAAGCGGGATTCGACAATGAGCAGTTCTTC.

The gene calls are TRBV5-1 and TRBJ1-1; tentative D call: TRBD1 (6 bases). Trimming shortened V by 0 bases and J by 0 bases, and 12 bases separated the two germline ends. The CDR3 covers 16 residues. Germline CDR1 SGHRS, CDR2 YFSETQ. CDR3 residues: CASSLAGQHMNTEAFF. DNA of the CDR3: TGCGCCAGCAGCTTGGCGGGACAACACATGAACACTGAAGCTTTCTTT.

The rearrangement links TRBV19 to TRBJ2-1, with D perhaps TRBD1 (5 bases). V was shortened by 5 bases and J by 3 bases, with 14 bases between the two germline ends. The length of the CDR3 is 15 residues. Germline values: CDR1 LNHDA, CDR2 SQIVND (reference sequence). The DNA of the CDR3 is TGTGCCAGTAGTCCGGACACTTGGGGCTACAATGAGCAGTTCTTC. It encodes CASSPDTWGYNEQFF.

V usage is TRBV11-2 and J usage is TRBJ1-1; D perhaps matches TRBD1 (5 bases). This CDR3 is built from 17 residues. Germline loops: CDR1 SGHAT, CDR2 FQNNGV. The V and J ends lost 1 base and 0 bases respectively, with 15 bases between them. CDR3 residues: CASSLVAGGTLNTEAFF. CDR3 bases: TGTGCCAGCAGCTTAGTGGCCGGGGGGACTTTGAACACTGAAGCTTTCTTT.

The chain recombines TRBV3-1 (or the pseudogene TRBV3-2) with TRBJ1-1; tentatively, D is TRBD1 (5 bases). The CDR3 is 15 residues long. Germline CDR1 is LGHDT and CDR2 is YNNKEL (reference sequence). Trimming cost V 3 bases and J 4 bases, with 15 bases left between them. The CDR3 region has the DNA TGTGCCAGCAGCCACCTCAGCGGGGCCGGCACTGAAGCTTTCTTT. It specifies CASSHLSGAGTEAFF.

The chain has TRBV3-1 (or the pseudogene TRBV3-2) and TRBJ1-5; D is possibly TRBD1 (5 bases). Germline V gene sequence: CDR1 LGHDT, CDR2 YNNKEL (reference sequence). The V end was cut by 3 bases, the J end by 6 bases, with 9 bases between. CDR3 length equals 13 residues. The CDR3 nucleotides read TGTGCCAGCAGCCAGGGGCGCAGTCAGCCCCAGCATTTT. Translating gives CASSQGRSQPQHF.